The 24 T cell receptor beta chains below were found in one sample sequenced in a study of neurological immune-mediated disorders. Each CDR3 protein gets one entry after TCRdb re-called the 5' RACE reads with MiXCR. The sample contains under 70,000 distinct CDR3 sequences, 3.2% of which appear only once. Sequencing used PBMCs. These receptors came from a woman in her fifties or sixties with multiple sclerosis.

This clonotype was observed many times. This chain joins TRBV7-9 and TRBJ1-4; possible D gene TRBD1, 5 bases. The CDR3 sequence is 15 residues long. Trimming cost V 4 bases and J 5 bases, with 14 bases left between them. Germline V gives CDR1 SEHNR, CDR2 FQNEAQ (reference sequence). CDR3 residues: CASSSPGGTNEKLFF. The CDR3 nucleotides are TGTGCCAGCAGCTCGCCGGGAGGGACGAATGAAAAACTGTTTTTT.

This rearrangement joins TRBV7-2 to TRBJ2-3, with D unresolved. The length of the CDR3 is 13 residues. Germline assignment: CDR1 SGHTA and CDR2 FQGNSA. Trimming left V 1 base short and J 2 bases short, with 4 bases between. CDR3 DNA: TGTGCCAGCAGCTTAGTTGACACAGATACGCAGTATTTT. The encoded protein is CASSLVDTDTQYF.

In this sample, this clonotype turned up many times. Here the CDR3 reads CASSLFGGAGGDTQYF. The CDR3, as DNA: TGTGCCAGCAGCTTATTCGGGGGGGCCGGGGGAGATACGCAGTATTTT. The gene calls are TRBV7-2 and TRBJ2-3; TRBD2 matches 8 bases. V lost 2 bases and J lost 5; bases outside the gene matches: 9. Germline values: CDR1 SGHTA, CDR2 FQGNSA. The CDR3 contains 16 residues.

This clonotype was observed at least ten times. The CDR3 is CASSQTGGQETQYF. CDR3 coding DNA: TGTGCCAGCAGCCAGACAGGTGGTCAAGAGACCCAGTACTTC. The chain recombines TRBV7-6 with TRBJ2-5; D perhaps matches TRBD1 (6 bases). Germline V gene lookup returns CDR1 SGHVS and CDR2 FNYEAQ. The CDR3 is 14 amino acids. The germline V and J ends were trimmed by 5 bases and 2 bases, with 12 bases remaining between them.

About this clonotype: A much larger clone is a single base away; this may be a read error. The genes are TRBV7-2 and TRBJ1-3; D ambiguous. The CDR3 sequence is 15 residues long. Looked up from germline, CDR1 is SGHTA and CDR2 is FQGNSA. In DNA, the CDR3 is TGTGCCAGCAGCTTAGATCACTTCTCTGGAAAAACCATATATTTT. The encoded protein is CASSLDHFSGKTIYF.

In this sample, this clonotype turned up many times. V gene TRBV7-3 combines with J gene TRBJ2-2, with D maybe TRBD2 (5 bases). In germline, CDR1 is SGHTA, CDR2 FQGTGA. V gave up 2 bases and J gave up 1 base, with 11 bases separating them. The length of the CDR3 is 16 residues. The DNA of the CDR3 is TGTGCCAGCAGCTTATTTTCGGCGGGGAACACCGGGGAGCTGTTTTTT. The encoded protein is CASSLFSAGNTGELFF.

Concerning this clonotype: Its ends do not fully match the called genes, so a read error is possible. The rearrangement joins TRBV20-1 to TRBJ1-6, with 7 positions matching TRBD1. The CDR3 has 16 residues. Germline-derived CDR1 and CDR2 are DFQATT and SNEGSKA (reference sequence). The CDR3 DNA sequence: TGCAGTGCCCCTTCCGCCGAGGGGGCAAATAATTCACCCCTCAACTTT. Translation gives CSAPSAEGANNSPLNF.

This clonotype was detected ten times or more. The rearrangement joins TRBV7-2 to TRBJ1-5, with D possibly matching TRBD1 (6 bases). With 5 bases removed from V and 3 bases from J, the gap between germline ends came to 20 bases. CDR1 is SGHTA, CDR2 FQGNSA, per germline. CDR3 length equals 17 residues. For the CDR3, the DNA is TGTGCCAGCAGCCTGTCGGGGGCACAGTCGATCAATCAGCCCCAGCATTTT. Translation: CASSLSGAQSINQPQHF.

This clonotype came up many times. The J gene is TRBJ2-7, the V gene TRBV10-3, with D unresolved. Looked up from germline, CDR1 is ENHRY and CDR2 is SYGVKD. CDR3 length: 15 residues. V was shortened by 6 bases and J by 6 bases, with 21 bases between the two germline ends. Written as DNA, the CDR3 is TGTGCCATCAGCCAAGAACCAAGTGGGGTCTCCGAGCAGTACTTC. This sequence encodes CAISQEPSGVSEQYF.

There are many counts of this clonotype. The chain links TRBV20-1 to TRBJ2-3; D not resolved. V lost 5 bases and J lost 0, with 12 bases in between. Germline loops: CDR1 DFQATT, CDR2 SNEGSKA (reference sequence). This CDR3 is built from 14 residues. The CDR3 sequence is CSAQRWGSTDTQYF. CDR3 nucleotides: TGCAGTGCTCAGAGGTGGGGAAGCACAGATACGCAGTATTTT.

This clonotype was counted many times. V gene TRBV20-1 combines with J gene TRBJ1-5; D is possibly TRBD1 (6 bases). The germline V gene has CDR1 DFQATT and CDR2 SNEGSKA (reference sequence). Between the trimmed V and J ends, which lost 5 bases and 6 bases, there was a span of 20 bases. The CDR3 is made up of 15 amino acids. The CDR3 nucleotides are TGCAGTGCTGCTGCAGGGGCCGGACTCGCTCAGCCCCAGCATTTT. Encoded protein: CSAAAGAGLAQPQHF.

Many counts were recorded for this clonotype. The chain is built from TRBV20-1 and TRBJ2-7; D is uncertain. Germline-derived CDR1 and CDR2 are DFQATT and SNEGSKA (reference sequence). V was clipped by 3 bases and J by 6 bases, with 9 bases between them. This CDR3 has 11 amino acids. CDR3 nucleotide sequence: TGCAGTGCTAGTAAGAGTGGCGAGCAGTACTTC. Protein sequence: CSASKSGEQYF.

This clonotype was detected only a few times. The CDR3 DNA reads TGCGCCAGCAGCCAAGATAGTAGGGCGGGGGGGCCATATACGCAGTATTTT. This sequence encodes CASSQDSRAGGPYTQYF. V and J are TRBV4-3 and TRBJ2-3; 9 bases align to TRBD2. Germline CDR1 LGHNA, CDR2 YSLEER. The CDR3 has 17 residues. The ends lost 0 bases at V and 7 bases at J; junction bases unmatched: 11.

With respect to this clonotype: This may be a read error: a much more frequent sequence differs by one nucleotide. This chain links TRBV20-1 with TRBJ1-6; 8 positions match TRBD1. Germline lookup yields CDR1 DFQATT and CDR2 SNEGSKA (reference sequence). The CDR3 is 13 amino acids. CDR3 region: CSATGTGGSPLNF. The CDR3 nucleotides read TGCAGTGCTACCGGGACAGGAGGGTCACCCCTCAACTTT.

This clonotype was detected ten times or more. V is TRBV6-2 or TRBV6-3 and J is TRBJ2-7, with TRBD1 identical over 10 bases. The junction had 4 bases not matched to a gene; V was cut back by 8 bases and J by 0 bases. The CDR3 consists of 14 residues. CDR1 MNHEY and CDR2 SVGEGT come from the germline V gene. CDR3 nucleotides: TGTGCCAGCGCCGGGACAGGGGCCTCCTACGAGCAGTACGTC. Residues: CASAGTGASYEQYV.

The chain uses TRBV5-4 and TRBJ1-2, with TRBD1 identical over 10 bases. Per germline, CDR1 SGHNT and CDR2 YYREEE (reference sequence). Trimming cost V 4 bases and J 5 bases; bases outside gene matches: 8. The CDR3 covers 15 residues. This CDR3 reads CASSETGGARYGYTF. The CDR3 DNA follows: TGTGCCAGCAGCGAGACAGGGGGCGCGAGATATGGCTACACCTTC.

This clonotype was seen ten or more times. CDR3 in DNA: TGTGCCAGCAGCTTCGGGACAGGATACAATGAGCAGTTCTTC. It encodes CASSFGTGYNEQFF. The rearrangement links TRBV5-6 to TRBJ2-1, with TRBD1 matching 8 bases. Germline CDR1 and CDR2: SGHDT and YYEEEE. With V trimmed by 2 bases and J by 4 bases, 2 bases remained unmatched. The CDR3 spans 14 residues.

Ten or more counts support this clonotype. The rearrangement uses TRBV4-2 and TRBJ2-1; TRBD2 agrees at 12 bases. The CDR3 is 15 residues long. Germline CDR1 reads LGHNA; CDR2 reads YNFKEQ. V trimming: 1 base; J trimming: 9 bases; junction bases outside the gene matches: 4. The CDR3 spells CASSQASGGAIEQFF. Written as DNA, the CDR3 is TGTGCCAGCAGCCAAGCTAGCGGGGGGGCAATTGAGCAGTTCTTC.

In its sample, this clonotype was seen many times. In DNA form, the CDR3 reads TGTGCCAGCTCAGTTTACGGGGACAGGGAGTTCTTC. The encoded protein is CASSVYGDREFF. This chain joins TRBV18 and TRBJ2-1; the match to TRBD1 covers 9 bases. Germline CDR1 is KGHSH and CDR2 is LQKENI. CDR3 length: 12 amino acids. The V segment lost 5 bases and the J segment 14 bases; nucleotides outside the gene matches: 7.

This clonotype was seen repeatedly, ten times or more. The rearrangement joins TRBV27 to TRBJ1-1, with D unclear. V shed 5 bases and J shed 0 bases, with 13 bases lying between them. Germline values: CDR1 MNHEY, CDR2 SMNVEV (reference sequence). This CDR3 region has 15 residues. In nucleotides, the CDR3 is TGTGCCAGCAGTCCACGACGGGCCCTGAACACTGAAGCTTTCTTT. Translation: CASSPRRALNTEAFF.

Comments on this clonotype: This may arise from a read error, as a much more abundant clone is one base away. The chain combines TRBV7-9 with TRBJ2-1; D ambiguous. This CDR3 comprises 11 residues. The germline gives CDR1 SEHNR, CDR2 FQNEAQ (reference sequence). This CDR3 reads CDSTPSWEQFF. CDR3 coding DNA: TGTGACAGCACCCCGTCTTGGGAGCAGTTCTTC. Variable domain in full (rest from reference TRBV7-9 and TRBJ2-1): DTGVSQNPRHKITKRGQNVTFRCDPISEHNRLYWYRQTLGQGPEFLTYFQNEAQLEKSRLLSDRFSAERPKGSFSTLEIQRTEQGDSAMYLCDSTPSWEQFFGPGTRLTVL.

This clonotype was seen at least ten times. The V gene is TRBV4-2, the J gene TRBJ2-1; maybe TRBD1 (5 bases). Germline lookup yields CDR1 LGHNA and CDR2 YNFKEQ. The length of the CDR3 is 15 residues. Trimming stripped 4 bases from V and 6 bases from J, with 16 bases between. The CDR3 region is CASSPRQGKVNEQFF. CDR3 sequence (DNA): TGTGCCAGCAGCCCTCGTCAGGGTAAAGTCAATGAGCAGTTCTTC.

Ten or more counts support this clonotype. The CDR3, as DNA: TGTGCCAGCAGCACCGCGGGGGGGGCCAGGGATACGCAGTATTTT. It specifies CASSTAGGARDTQYF. This chain uses TRBV7-9 with TRBJ2-3; the match to TRBD2 covers 9 bases. Unmatched junction bases numbered 9, after V lost 5 bases and J lost 6 bases. CDR3 size: 15 residues. Germline CDR1 reads SEHNR; CDR2 reads FQNEAQ (reference sequence).

This clonotype was picked up many times. V usage is TRBV20-1 and J usage is TRBJ2-4; D remains ambiguous. The germline V gene encodes CDR1 DFQATT and CDR2 SNEGSKA (reference sequence). V lost 2 bases and J lost 9, with 14 bases in between. The CDR3 has 13 residues. The CDR3 is CSARYSDGGIQYF. Here the CDR3 DNA reads TGCAGTGCTAGATACTCGGACGGTGGCATTCAGTACTTC.